This T cell receptor beta chain was captured by sequencing in a study of T cell responses to AZD1222 COVID-19 vaccine. Overall study results and limits: At baseline, just a handful of AZD1222 recipients tested seropositive.

In germline, CDR1 is SEHNR, CDR2 FQNEAQ (reference sequence). The CDR3 loop spans 15 amino acids. Deletions cut 6 bases from V and 12 bases from J, with 26 bases between. Comments on this clone: Antigen specificity is unknown.

Data came from immunoSEQ multiplex PCR; TCRdb stores just in-frame clones and leaves some out. The sample consists of more than 110,000 clones, approximately 90% of them appearing once. Source: peripheral blood, taken on day 0 of AZD1222 vaccination. The rearrangement uses TRBV7-9 and TRBJ1-2; D perhaps matches TRBD1 (5 bases). The receptor was derived from an adult in good health. The CDR3 region is CASSLIGQGITGHTF. In DNA, the CDR3 is TGTGCCAGCAGTCTCATTGGGCAGGGCATAACTGGACACACCTTC.